The 20 T cell receptor beta chains reported below all come from one sample, sequenced in a study of T cell responses to AZD1222 COVID-19 vaccine. The repertoire was sequenced with immunoSEQ multiplex PCR; TCRdb's copy has only in-frame clones and lacks some. This repertoire shows 90,000 to 120,000 clones, around 90% found once; its top ten account for around 9.4%. Sequences were derived from peripheral blood, sampled on day 0 of AZD1222 vaccination. These receptors all come from an adult in good health.

The CDR3 spells CASRPSSGNTIYF. As DNA, the CDR3 is TGTGCCAGCAGACCGAGCTCTGGAAACACCATATATTTT. The chain couples TRBV9 to TRBJ1-3; D remains ambiguous. CDR3 length: 13 residues. Germline V gene lookup returns CDR1 SGDLS and CDR2 YYNGEE. Trimming removed 5 bases from V and 0 bases from J, with 6 bases in between. Using reference TRBV9 and TRBJ1-3 for the parts outside the CDR3, the full variable domain is DSGVTQTPKHLITATGQRVTLRCSPRSGDLSVYWYQQSLDQGLQFLIQYYNGEERAKGNILERFSAQQFPDLHSELNLSSLELGDSALYFCASRPSSGNTIYFGEGSWLTVV.

The CDR3 DNA follows: TGTGCCAGCAGTCCACAGGGTTATCAGCCCCAGCATTTT. Its translation: CASSPQGYQPQHF. V gene TRBV2 combines with J gene TRBJ1-5, with D possibly being TRBD1 (6 bases). Trimming shortened V by 5 bases and J by 5 bases, and 10 bases separated the two germline ends. Germline lookup yields CDR1 SNHLY and CDR2 FYNNEI. The CDR3 covers 13 residues.

The V and J genes are TRBV19 and TRBJ2-6; D might be TRBD1 (5 bases). V was pared by 7 bases and J by 6 bases, with 10 bases between. Germline CDR1 and CDR2: LNHDA and SQIVND (reference sequence). The CDR3 is made up of 13 amino acids. The CDR3 reads CASTPTAANVLTF. In DNA form, the CDR3 reads TGTGCCAGTACCCCGACAGCGGCCAACGTCCTGACTTTC.

The chain is built from TRBV18 and TRBJ2-1, with D perhaps matching TRBD1 (6 bases). CDR3 size: 14 residues. Germline-derived CDR1 and CDR2 are KGHSH and LQKENI. Trimming shortened V by 3 bases and J by 7 bases, and 13 bases separated the two germline ends. The CDR3 is CASSPLDRSNEQFF. The CDR3 DNA sequence: TGTGCCAGCTCACCCCTCGACAGGTCAAATGAGCAGTTCTTC.

The rearrangement uses TRBV10-1 and TRBJ2-7; 7 bases align to TRBD1. Germline assignment: CDR1 WNHNN and CDR2 SYGVQD (reference sequence). CDR3 size: 12 residues. V lost 4 bases to trimming and J lost 4 bases; unmatched junction nucleotides: 1. The CDR3 nucleotides read TGCGCCAGCAGTGGACAGGGATACGAGCAGTACTTC. Its translation is CASSGQGYEQYF.

This clone has only a few counts. This chain joins TRBV28 and TRBJ2-7, with 7 positions matching TRBD1. Germline V gives CDR1 MDHEN, CDR2 SYDVKM. V lost 6 bases, J lost 0 bases, and 8 bases stayed unmatched. CDR3 length: 15 residues. The CDR3 sequence is CASRRRDSFSYEQYF. For the CDR3, the DNA is TGTGCCAGCAGGCGACGGGACAGTTTCTCCTACGAGCAGTACTTC.

The rearrangement uses TRBV4-2 and TRBJ2-2; 10 bases match TRBD1. V dropped 1 base and J dropped 4; count of bases not matched to a gene: 3. This CDR3 spans 16 amino acids. The germline CDR1 and CDR2 sequences are LGHNA and YNFKEQ. CDR3 coding DNA: TGTGCCAGCAGCCAAGTTGGGACAGGGGTCACCGGGGAGCTGTTTTTT. Translated, it gives CASSQVGTGVTGELFF.

The V and J genes are TRBV28 and TRBJ2-5, with 9 bases lining up with TRBD1. J was trimmed by 3 bases and V by 4 bases; bases with no gene match: 18. The CDR3 totals 19 residues. Germline loops: CDR1 MDHEN, CDR2 SYDVKM. The CDR3 here is CASSSLIRGTGLGKETQYF. For the CDR3, the DNA is TGTGCCAGCAGTTCCCTAATTAGAGGGACAGGGCTCGGGAAAGAGACCCAGTACTTC.

The chain joins TRBV28 to TRBJ2-3; D unclear. Trimming stripped 10 bases from V and 2 bases from J, with 16 bases between. CDR1 is MDHEN, CDR2 SYDVKM, per germline. This CDR3 comprises 14 residues. CDR3 DNA: TGTGCCACCCTCTCGGAAGTAGTCACAGATACGCAGTATTTT. Translated: CATLSEVVTDTQYF.

This chain connects TRBV6-2 or TRBV6-3 to TRBJ2-7; the D gene is possibly TRBD1 (5 bases). V lost 6 bases and J 3 bases, leaving 9 bases between the germline ends. This CDR3 comprises 12 residues. Germline loops: CDR1 MNHEY, CDR2 SVGEGT. For the CDR3, the DNA is TGTGCCAGCAGCGGCAGGGTCTACGAGCAGTACTTC. This gives the protein CASSGRVYEQYF.

The V gene is TRBV15, the J gene TRBJ2-1; 7 bases match TRBD2. This CDR3 is 13 amino acids long. CDR1 LNHNV and CDR2 YYDKDF come from the germline V gene (reference sequence). The trim removed 0 bases at V and 11 bases at J, leaving 4 bases unmatched. CDR3 DNA sequence: TGTGCCACCAGCAGAGAGGGACTATTTCAGCAGTTCTTC. The encoded protein is CATSREGLFQQFF. Using reference TRBV15 and TRBJ2-1 for the parts outside the CDR3, the full variable domain is DAMVIQNPRYQVTQFGKPVTLSCSQTLNHNVMYWYQQKSSQAPKLLFHYYDKDFNNEADTPDNFQSRRPNTSFCFLDIRSPGLGDTAMYLCATSREGLFQQFFGPGTRLTVL.

This sequence joins TRBV4-1 and TRBJ2-3; tentative D call: TRBD2 (5 bases). The CDR3 contains 15 residues. CDR1 and CDR2 (germline): MGHRA, YSYEKL. Deletions cut 0 bases from V and 1 base from J, with 8 bases between. Here the CDR3 reads CASSQDRTRTDTQYF. CDR3 DNA: TGCGCCAGCAGCCAAGATAGGACTCGCACAGATACGCAGTATTTT.

This clone was seen a handful of times. The chain recombines TRBV7-2 with TRBJ1-1; D uncertain. Germline CDR1 and CDR2: SGHTA and FQGNSA. With 1 base removed from V and 6 bases from J, the gap between germline ends came to 18 bases. This CDR3 has 16 amino acids. As DNA, the CDR3 is TGTGCCAGCAGCTTAGTGCAGGAAACGCGGAGGGCTGAAGCTTTCTTT. This gives the protein CASSLVQETRRAEAFF.

The chain joins TRBV3-1 (or the pseudogene TRBV3-2) to TRBJ1-1; a weak D match, TRBD1 (6 bases). Germline lookup yields CDR1 LGHDT and CDR2 YNNKEL (reference sequence). The V end lost 4 bases, the J end lost 0 bases, and 12 bases lay between the germline ends. This CDR3 has 15 residues. CDR3 coding DNA: TGTGCCAGCAGCCGTACTTCAGGGGTGAACACTGAAGCTTTCTTT. As protein: CASSRTSGVNTEAFF.

The rearrangement links TRBV4-1 to TRBJ2-5; perhaps D is TRBD1 or TRBD2 (7 bases each). CDR1 and CDR2 (germline): MGHRA, YSYEKL. The length of the CDR3 is 15 residues. The V end lost 0 bases, the J end lost 5 bases, and 13 bases lay between the germline ends. The CDR3 DNA reads as TGCGCCAGCAGCCAAGATGCCCAGGGGGGGGAGACCCAGTACTTC. Protein: CASSQDAQGGETQYF.

The CDR3 is CASSEQGQETQYF. CDR3 coding DNA: TGTGCCAGCAGCGAACAGGGCCAAGAGACCCAGTACTTC. This chain links TRBV9 with TRBJ2-5, with a possible D match to TRBD1 (6 bases). Trimming removed 3 bases from V and 1 base from J, with 7 bases in between. Germline V CDR1 and CDR2: SGDLS, YYNGEE. The CDR3 runs to 13 residues.

This chain joins TRBV19 and TRBJ2-1; D possibly corresponds to TRBD2 (6 bases). Germline CDR1 reads LNHDA; CDR2 reads SQIVND (reference sequence). V lost 5 bases and J 4 bases, leaving 15 bases between the germline ends. The CDR3 contains 15 residues. This CDR3 is CASSPRGPLYNEQFF. As DNA, the CDR3 is TGTGCCAGTAGTCCGCGGGGCCCGCTTTACAATGAGCAGTTCTTC. Variable domain in full (rest from reference TRBV19 and TRBJ2-1): DGGITQSPKYLFRKEGQNVTLSCEQNLNHDAMYWYRQDPGQGLRLIYYSQIVNDFQKGDIAEGYSVSREKKESFPLTVTSAQKNPTAFYLCASSPRGPLYNEQFFGPGTRLTVL.

The J gene is TRBJ2-3, the V gene TRBV7-2, with D possibly matching TRBD1 (5 bases). Germline V lookup: CDR1 SGHTA, CDR2 FQGNSA. Trimming shortened V by 5 bases and J by 5 bases, and 8 bases separated the two germline ends. The CDR3 is made up of 12 amino acids. DNA of the CDR3: TGTGCCAGCAGCGCCGACAGAGATACGCAGTATTTT. Protein: CASSADRDTQYF. The full variable domain, in which reference TRBV7-2 and TRBJ2-3 provide the parts outside the CDR3, is GAGVSQSPSNKVTEKGKDVELRCDPISGHTALYWYRQSLGQGLEFLIYFQGNSAPDKSGLPSDRFSAERTGGSVSTLTIQRTQQEDSAVYLCASSADRDTQYFGPGTRLTVL.

The chain combines TRBV6-5 with TRBJ1-6; D is unclear. Germline loops: CDR1 MNHEY, CDR2 SVGAGI. The length of the CDR3 is 13 residues. V lost 3 bases, J lost 10 bases, and 10 bases lay in between. This CDR3 reads CASSYSTDSPLHF. The CDR3, as DNA: TGTGCCAGCAGTTATTCGACGGACTCACCCCTCCACTTT.

The rearrangement joins TRBV14 to TRBJ1-2; D might be TRBD1 (6 bases). V lost 1 base and J lost 8, with 17 bases in between. The germline gives CDR1 SGHDN, CDR2 FVKESK. The CDR3 is 15 amino acids. The DNA of the CDR3 is TGTGCCAGCAGCCAAGTAGGGGGGATCGGTGGCGGCTACACCTTC. Translation: CASSQVGGIGGGYTF. The whole variable domain, filled in from reference TRBV14 and TRBJ1-2, reads EAGVTQFPSHSVIEKGQTVTLRCDPISGHDNLYWYRRVMGKEIKFLLHFVKESKQDESGMPNNRFLAERTGGTYSTLKVQPAELEDSGVYFCASSQVGGIGGGYTFGSGTRLTVV.